The T cell receptor beta chain under discussion was sequenced for a study of CD8 T cells in Susac syndrome. RNA in amounts of about 0.5 to 1 ug was reverse transcribed with random hexamers. Multiplex immunoSEQ PCR targeted 54 Vbeta and 13 Jbeta TCR beta segments. MiXCR, run by TCRdb on the immunoSEQ multiplex PCR reads, gives a single entry per CDR3 protein. The sample holds 150,000 to 200,000 distinct CDR3 sequences, approximately 93% seen once. Stable or active relapsing-remitting multiple sclerosis, untreated and meeting revised McDonald criteria, defined the controls. TEMRA cells underwent FACS enrichment and CD8+ and CD4+ T cells underwent negative isolation. This receptor was taken from a human donor with multiple sclerosis. Specimen: CD4+ T cells from PBMCs.

The CDR3 loop is CSVGEVYNEQFF. The DNA for the CDR3 is TGCAGCGTTGGTGAGGTGTACAATGAGCAGTTCTTC. V and J are TRBV29-1 and TRBJ2-1; D ambiguous. The CDR3 has 12 amino acids. Trimming shortened V by 4 bases and J by 4 bases, and 8 bases separated the two germline ends. Germline CDR1 SQVTM, CDR2 ANQGSEA.